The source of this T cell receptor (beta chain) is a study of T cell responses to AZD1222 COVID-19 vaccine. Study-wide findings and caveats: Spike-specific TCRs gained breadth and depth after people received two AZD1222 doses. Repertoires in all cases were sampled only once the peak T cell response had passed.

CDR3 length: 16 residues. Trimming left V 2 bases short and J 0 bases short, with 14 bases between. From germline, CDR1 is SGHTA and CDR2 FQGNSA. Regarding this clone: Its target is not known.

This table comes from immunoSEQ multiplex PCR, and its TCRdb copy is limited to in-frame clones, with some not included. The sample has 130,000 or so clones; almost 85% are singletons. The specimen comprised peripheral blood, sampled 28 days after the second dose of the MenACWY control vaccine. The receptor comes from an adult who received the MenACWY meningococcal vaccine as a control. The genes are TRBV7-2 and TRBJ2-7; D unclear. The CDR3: CASSLIGGANSYEQYF. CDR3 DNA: TGTGCCAGCAGCTTAATTGGCGGAGCTAACTCCTACGAGCAGTACTTC.